These 2 T cell receptor beta chains share one sample of origin, sequenced in a study of Graves' ophthalmopathy and Graves' hyperthyroidism (dated by TCRdb to about 2018). The listed sequencing device is Illumina HiSeq 2000. For repertoire sequencing, the TCR beta CDR3 regions were amplified from RNA transcripts. The first round was an RT-PCR using HTBI primers with the Qiagen OneStep RT-PCR kit, and this first round was followed by a second-round multiplex PCR, then size selection and purification. TCRdb reworked the public reads: Q25 trimming with fastp, MiXCR clone assembly, productive beta chains retained. Every CDR3 protein is listed once, alongside the most common genes and DNA of its rows. The sample table records 260,000 or so distinct CDR3 sequences; around 45% of these occur just once. Of the sample, roughly 50% falls within the top ten clones. Sequenced input: peripheral blood. The receptors here all came from an adult man with Graves' ophthalmopathy.

The chain joins TRBV12-3 or TRBV12-4 to TRBJ1-2, with 7 nucleotides matching TRBD1. V dropped 6 bases and J dropped 4; count of bases not matched to a gene: 11. This CDR3 region has 15 residues. As DNA, the CDR3 is TGTGCCAGCAGGGAGACAGGGCTCAATACCTATGGCTACACCTTC. Its translation: CASRETGLNTYGYTF.

The rearrangement links TRBV2 to TRBJ1-2; 7 bases line up with TRBD1. The germline V gene encodes CDR1 SNHLY and CDR2 FYNNEI. With 7 bases clipped from V and 6 bases from J, the junction kept 8 bases outside the gene matches. This CDR3 region has 13 residues. The chain's CDR3 is CASNGDRSHGYTF. CDR3 DNA: TGTGCCAGCAACGGGGACAGAAGTCATGGCTACACCTTC.